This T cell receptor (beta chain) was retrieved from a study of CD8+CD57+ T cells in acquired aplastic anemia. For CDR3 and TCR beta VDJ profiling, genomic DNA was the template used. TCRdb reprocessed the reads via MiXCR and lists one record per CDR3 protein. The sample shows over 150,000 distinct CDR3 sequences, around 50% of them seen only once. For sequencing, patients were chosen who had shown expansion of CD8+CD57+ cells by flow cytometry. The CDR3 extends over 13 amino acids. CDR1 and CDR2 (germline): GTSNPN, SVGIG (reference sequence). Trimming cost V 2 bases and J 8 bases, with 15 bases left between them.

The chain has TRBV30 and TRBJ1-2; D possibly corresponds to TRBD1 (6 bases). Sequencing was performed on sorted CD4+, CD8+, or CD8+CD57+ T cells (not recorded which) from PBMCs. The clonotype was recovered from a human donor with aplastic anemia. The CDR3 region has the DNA TGTGCCTGGAGTAGTGCTGGGGGCTGGGGCTACACCTTC. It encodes CAWSSAGGWGYTF.